A single sample gave rise to the 12 T cell receptor beta chains below, sequenced in a study of T-cell reconstitution after alpha-beta-depleted transplantation in children. Using unique molecular identifiers, the investigators prepared the TCRbeta library. From the PCR reads, TCRdb called clonotypes with MiXCR, one entry per CDR3 protein. The sample contains some 450,000 distinct CDR3 sequences, approximately 42% of which appear only once. The sample here was PBMCs, taken before TCRalphabeta/CD19-depleted stem cell transplant. Receptors originate from a girl aged 2-10 years with aplastic anemia, due to receive a stem cell transplant.

This clonotype showed up just a few times. The chain has TRBV5-1 and TRBJ1-5; a possible D gene is TRBD1 (5 bases). Germline V gene data show CDR1 as SGHRS and CDR2 as YFSETQ. V was pared by 1 base and J by 5 bases, with 19 bases between. The CDR3 spans 17 residues. The CDR3 spells CASSLRFWDGIHQPQHF. The CDR3 DNA follows: TGCGCCAGCAGCTTGAGATTTTGGGACGGAATTCATCAGCCCCAGCATTTT.

The J gene is TRBJ2-7, the V gene TRBV20-1; tentatively, D is TRBD2 (5 bases). The CDR3 has 15 residues. V lost 0 bases and J 6 bases, leaving 18 bases between the germline ends. Germline loops: CDR1 DFQATT, CDR2 SNEGSKA (reference sequence). CDR3 region: CSARDSRIGRAEQYF. The CDR3 nucleotides read TGCAGTGCTAGAGATAGTAGGATAGGGAGAGCCGAGCAGTACTTC.

The V call is TRBV18, the J call TRBJ2-1; 12 bases are a match to TRBD2. Germline-derived CDR1 and CDR2 are KGHSH and LQKENI. CDR3 length equals 16 residues. Trimming cost V 2 bases and J 4 bases; bases outside gene matches: 3. DNA of the CDR3: TGTGCCAGCTCACCATGGACTAGCGGGACTTACAATGAGCAGTTCTTC. Residues: CASSPWTSGTYNEQFF.

This clonotype occurred many times. The chain has TRBV18 and TRBJ1-2; 10 bases line up with TRBD1. Trimming took 3 bases from V and 2 from J; bases not matched to a gene: 0. This CDR3 comprises 14 residues. CDR1 KGHSH and CDR2 LQKENI come from the germline V gene. CDR3 sequence reads: CASSPGQGNYGYTF. CDR3 DNA: TGTGCCAGCTCACCGGGACAGGGGAACTATGGCTACACCTTC.

CDR3: CSATSTGGLEAFF. The DNA of the CDR3 is TGCAGTGCTACTTCAACCGGGGGCCTAGAAGCTTTCTTT. The chain combines TRBV20-1 with TRBJ1-1, with a possible D match to TRBD1 (6 bases). CDR1 and CDR2 (germline): DFQATT, SNEGSKA (reference sequence). V shed 4 bases and J shed 8 bases, with 17 bases lying between them. This CDR3 contains 13 residues.

Only one count was recorded for this clonotype. The chain is built from TRBV4-1 and TRBJ2-7; no definite D call. CDR3 length: 17 residues. V was cut by 0 bases and J by 1 base, with 16 bases left in between. Looked up from germline, CDR1 is MGHRA and CDR2 is YSYEKL. The CDR3 region is CASSQDNTAPKSYEQYF. The CDR3, as DNA: TGCGCCAGCAGCCAAGATAACACAGCCCCAAAGTCCTACGAGCAGTACTTC.

The V and J genes are TRBV7-8 and TRBJ2-3; 10 nucleotides align to TRBD2. The CDR3 runs to 17 residues. Germline loops: CDR1 SGHVS, CDR2 FQNEAQ. Unmatched junction bases numbered 8, after V lost 5 bases and J lost 0 bases. In DNA form, the CDR3 reads TGTGCCAGCAGCGCCTACACTAGCGGGGTCAGCACAGATACGCAGTATTTT. Translated, it gives CASSAYTSGVSTDTQYF.

The V and J genes are TRBV25-1 and TRBJ1-4; TRBD1 agrees at 8 bases. The CDR3 contains 16 residues. Germline V CDR1 and CDR2: MGHDK, SYGVNS. V lost 3 bases and J lost 7; bases outside the gene matches: 10. CDR3 coding DNA: TGTGCCAGCAGTGAGTGGCAGGGGGCCTCCAGTGAAAAACTGTTTTTT. It yields the protein CASSEWQGASSEKLFF.

This rearrangement joins TRBV5-6 to TRBJ1-5; no clear D gene. The germline gives CDR1 SGHDT, CDR2 YYEEEE. The ends were cut back, 1 base at V and 0 bases at J, with 8 bases in the middle. The CDR3 runs to 15 residues. The CDR3 DNA follows: TGTGCCAGCAGCTTGAGCGCCGTTAGCAATCAGCCCCAGCATTTT. Its protein is CASSLSAVSNQPQHF. Full variable domain (missing parts from reference TRBV5-6 and TRBJ1-5): DAGVTQSPTHLIKTRGQQVTLRCSPKSGHDTVSWYQQALGQGPQFIFQYYEEEERQRGNFPDRFSGHQFPNYSSELNVNALLLGDSALYLCASSLSAVSNQPQHFGDGTRLSIL.

V usage is TRBV12-3 or TRBV12-4 and J usage is TRBJ2-1; the D gene is possibly TRBD2 (5 bases). V lost 2 bases, J lost 10 bases, and 15 bases lay in between. This CDR3 is 14 amino acids long. The CDR3 is CASSLPAVSGEQFF. The CDR3 bases are TGTGCCAGCAGTTTACCTGCTGTGAGCGGCGAGCAGTTCTTC.

This clonotype was seen a single time. Since a much larger clone is just one base distant, this may be a read error. The gene calls are TRBV28 and TRBJ2-5; D is perhaps TRBD1 (5 bases). The CDR3 runs to 13 residues. V shed 8 bases and J shed 1 base, with 11 bases lying between them. Germline values: CDR1 MDHEN, CDR2 SYDVKM. CDR3 coding DNA: TGTGCCAGCCAAGGTCAGGGCCAAGAGACCCAGTACTTC. Protein: CASQGQGQETQYF.

This clonotype has a count of ten or more. J is TRBJ2-3 and V is TRBV5-1; perhaps TRBD1 as D (6 bases). Germline V lookup: CDR1 SGHRS, CDR2 YFSETQ. CDR3 size: 14 residues. V gave up 7 bases and J gave up 0 bases, with 12 bases separating them. The CDR3 bases are TGCGCCAGCTTTCAGGGGCCCAGCACAGATACGCAGTATTTT. Translating gives CASFQGPSTDTQYF.